A single sample gave rise to the 20 T cell receptor beta chains below, sequenced in a study of early T cells in non-severe SARS-CoV-2 infection. A single record per CDR3 protein comes from TCRdb applying MiXCR to the 5' RACE reads. The sample includes 30,000 to 40,000 distinct CDR3 sequences, 7.9% seen only once; the top ten take 12%. Sequenced material: whole blood, taken at baseline. The receptors derive from an adult who was a healthcare worker with PCR-confirmed SARS-CoV-2 infection or an uninfected control (not recorded which).

J is TRBJ2-3 and V is TRBV11-2, with D perhaps TRBD2 (6 bases). CDR1 is SGHAT, CDR2 FQNNGV, per germline. The length of the CDR3 is 14 residues. Trimming pared 2 bases from V and 5 bases from J, leaving 11 bases between. The CDR3 protein is CASSLKLAGDTQYF. CDR3 bases: TGTGCCAGCAGCTTAAAACTAGCAGGAGATACGCAGTATTTT. The whole variable domain, filled in from reference TRBV11-2 and TRBJ2-3, reads EAGVAQSPRYKIIEKRQSVAFWCNPISGHATLYWYQQILGQGPKLLIQFQNNGVVDDSQLPKDRFSAERLKGVDSTLKIQPAKLEDSAVYLCASSLKLAGDTQYFGPGTRLTVL.

This clonotype was seen many times. The genes are TRBV7-8 and TRBJ2-7, with D unclear. Trimming pared 5 bases from V and 0 bases from J, leaving 5 bases between. The length of the CDR3 is 12 residues. Germline CDR1 reads SGHVS; CDR2 reads FQNEAQ. The CDR3 loop is CASSPVSYEQYF. DNA of the CDR3: TGTGCCAGCAGCCCAGTCTCCTACGAGCAGTACTTC. Variable domain in full (rest from reference TRBV7-8 and TRBJ2-7): GAGVSQSPRYKVAKRGQDVALRCDPISGHVSLFWYQQALGQGPEFLTYFQNEAQLDKSGLPSDRFFAERPEGSVSTLKIQRTQQEDSAVYLCASSPVSYEQYFGPGTRLTVT.

This clonotype was detected a few times. This chain links TRBV12-3 or TRBV12-4 with TRBJ2-7; D remains unclear. Trimming took 1 base from V and 6 from J, leaving 4 bases between them. This CDR3 contains 11 residues. The CDR3 nucleotides read TGTGCCAGCAGTTTAGGGTTCGAGCAGTACTTC. Encoded protein: CASSLGFEQYF.

This clonotype was counted at least ten times. This chain links TRBV2 with TRBJ2-1, with 8 bases identical to TRBD1. CDR3 length equals 14 residues. With V trimmed by 5 bases and J by 7 bases, 7 bases remained unmatched. Per germline, CDR1 SNHLY and CDR2 FYNNEI. This chain's CDR3 is CASSPWTGFNEQFF. The DNA of the CDR3 is TGTGCCAGCAGTCCCTGGACAGGGTTTAATGAGCAGTTCTTC.

This chain uses TRBV12-3 or TRBV12-4 with TRBJ2-2; D not resolved. There are 13 residues in the CDR3. V was trimmed by 2 bases and J by 4 bases, leaving 5 bases between them. Here the CDR3 DNA reads TGTGCCAGCAGTTTACCGATCACCGGGGAGCTGTTTTTT. It yields the protein CASSLPITGELFF.

This chain uses TRBV2 with TRBJ1-5; D call uncertain. CDR3 length: 13 residues. V was trimmed by 4 bases and J by 0 bases, leaving 4 bases between them. Per the germline V gene, CDR1 is SNHLY and CDR2 is FYNNEI. CDR3 bases: TGTGCCAGCAGTGTGGATAGCAATCAGCCCCAGCATTTT. Its translation: CASSVDSNQPQHF.

At least ten counts were recorded for this clonotype. The chain combines TRBV6-5 with TRBJ1-2, with D maybe TRBD1 (5 bases). This CDR3 is 13 amino acids long. The V end lost 4 bases, the J end lost 2 bases, and 8 bases lay between the germline ends. Germline V gives CDR1 MNHEY, CDR2 SVGAGI. CDR3 nucleotide sequence: TGTGCCAGCAGTTCCGGGGCCAACTATGGCTACACCTTC. Protein product: CASSSGANYGYTF.

This clonotype appeared many times. This chain joins TRBV7-2 and TRBJ2-5, with 15 bases lining up with TRBD2. Trimming at V came to 2 bases and at J to 0 bases, leaving 4 bases not matched to a gene. CDR1 SGHTA and CDR2 FQGNSA come from the germline V gene. The CDR3 length is 18 residues. The CDR3 spells CASSLRGLAGGYQETQYF. CDR3 DNA: TGTGCCAGCAGCTTACGAGGACTAGCGGGGGGGTACCAAGAGACCCAGTACTTC.

This clonotype was seen ten or more times. The V call is TRBV9, the J call TRBJ1-2; possible D gene TRBD1, 6 bases. The CDR3 loop spans 15 amino acids. The V end lost 0 bases, the J end lost 6 bases, and 15 bases lay between the germline ends. Germline V gene lookup returns CDR1 SGDLS and CDR2 YYNGEE. CDR3 in DNA: TGTGCCAGCAGCGTAGAAGGGACAAGATTCAATGGCTACACCTTC. Translating gives CASSVEGTRFNGYTF.

This clonotype was observed many times. The chain links TRBV28 to TRBJ2-5, with 9 positions matching TRBD1. In germline, CDR1 is MDHEN, CDR2 SYDVKM. This CDR3 has 14 residues. The V and J ends lost 5 bases and 3 bases, in that order; junction bases with no gene match: 4. CDR3 region: CASSHRTGEETQYF. DNA for the CDR3: TGTGCCAGCAGTCACCGGACAGGGGAAGAGACCCAGTACTTC.

This rearrangement joins TRBV20-1 to TRBJ2-5; 10 bases fit TRBD1. The length of the CDR3 is 17 residues. Germline CDR1 is DFQATT and CDR2 is SNEGSKA (reference sequence). Losses at the gene ends were 0 bases for V and 4 bases for J; bases not matched to a gene: 11. DNA for the CDR3: TGCAGTGCTAGAGATCTCCGATCGACAGGGGGCGCAGAGACCCAGTACTTC. Protein product: CSARDLRSTGGAETQYF.

This clonotype was seen a handful of times. The CDR3 nucleotides read TGTGCCAGCTCACGGGGGGTTGCGGATGAAAAACTGTTTTTT. Residues: CASSRGVADEKLFF. This chain links TRBV18 with TRBJ1-4; D possibly corresponds to TRBD1 (5 bases). Per the germline V gene, CDR1 is KGHSH and CDR2 is LQKENI. CDR3 length equals 14 residues. Between the trimmed V and J ends, which lost 4 bases and 6 bases, there was a span of 12 bases.

This clonotype has more than one count but fewer than ten. This chain connects TRBV5-1 to TRBJ1-2; 12 bases match TRBD1. The CDR3 has 13 residues. CDR1 and CDR2 from the germline V gene are SGHRS and YFSETQ. Germline trimming cut 3 bases from V and 12 bases from J; bases unmatched to any gene: 6. The CDR3 DNA reads as TGCGCCAGCAGCTCCGGGACAGGGGGCGTGCACACCTTC. Translated, it gives CASSSGTGGVHTF.

This clonotype was observed many times. The chain combines TRBV7-9 with TRBJ2-5; D possibly corresponds to TRBD1 (6 bases). Germline CDR1 and CDR2: SEHNR and FQNEAQ (reference sequence). Deletions cut 5 bases from V and 4 bases from J, with 14 bases between. CDR3 size: 14 residues. This chain's CDR3 is CASSTSTGSETQYF. In nucleotides, the CDR3 is TGTGCCAGCAGCACTTCGACAGGCTCAGAGACCCAGTACTTC.

V and J are TRBV5-1 and TRBJ2-7; perhaps TRBD2 as D (5 bases). V was shortened by 4 bases and J by 0 bases, with 11 bases between the two germline ends. Germline lookup yields CDR1 SGHRS and CDR2 YFSETQ. The CDR3 is 14 amino acids. CDR3 residues: CASSESGSSYEQYF. The DNA for the CDR3 is TGCGCCAGCAGCGAATCGGGGAGCTCCTACGAGCAGTACTTC.

This clonotype has ten or more counts. The J gene is TRBJ2-2, the V gene TRBV28; D perhaps matches TRBD1 (6 bases). The ends were cut back, 7 bases at V and 4 bases at J, with 10 bases in the middle. The CDR3 length is 13 residues. Per germline, CDR1 MDHEN and CDR2 SYDVKM. In DNA form, the CDR3 reads TGTGCCAGCATTTACAGGGTCACCGGGGAGCTGTTTTTT. Amino acid sequence: CASIYRVTGELFF.

This clonotype was seen ten or more times. The J gene is TRBJ1-1, the V gene TRBV20-1, with a tentative D call TRBD1 (6 bases). V lost 6 bases, J lost 0 bases, and 11 bases lay in between. The CDR3 is 13 amino acids. The germline gives CDR1 DFQATT, CDR2 SNEGSKA (reference sequence). The CDR3 coding sequence is TGCAGTGCCACAGGACAGATGAACACTGAAGCTTTCTTT. Amino acids: CSATGQMNTEAFF.

This clonotype showed up just a few times. The V gene is TRBV6-1, the J gene TRBJ2-7, with 8 bases identical to TRBD2. The germline CDR1 and CDR2 sequences are MNHNS and SASEGT. V dropped 8 bases and J dropped 3; count of bases not matched to a gene: 12. The CDR3 is 15 residues long. CDR3 protein: CASWTGGAVSYEQYF. CDR3 nucleotides: TGTGCCAGCTGGACCGGGGGGGCCGTGAGCTACGAGCAGTACTTC.

This chain connects TRBV1 to TRBJ1-2. TRBV1 represents a pseudogene. The CDR3 runs to 15 residues. This chain's CDR3 is CTSSQVDGLNYGYTF. Written as DNA, the CDR3 is TGCACCAGCAGCCAAGTGGACGGTCTTAACTATGGCTACACCTTC.

This clonotype was seen at least ten times. The chain recombines TRBV27 with TRBJ2-5; weak D call: TRBD2 (5 bases). Germline V gene lookup returns CDR1 MNHEY and CDR2 SMNVEV (reference sequence). The CDR3 sequence is 16 residues long. V was cut by 2 bases and J by 1 base, with 14 bases left in between. CDR3: CASSLNYGRSQETQYF. The DNA of the CDR3 is TGTGCCAGCAGTTTAAACTATGGGAGATCCCAAGAGACCCAGTACTTC.